This T cell receptor beta chain was profiled in a study of blood T cell repertoires in COVID-19. Study details: Acute and convalescent COVID-19 samples came from the United States, Italy and Spain. The analysed material was cDNA or gDNA that came from T cells, B-cell-depleted T cells, or PBMCs.

As processed by the authors: From reference gene primer amplification, estimates of nucleated cell counts were derived. Sequencing was performed with immunoSEQ multiplex PCR; in TCRdb, only in-frame clones are kept and a portion is missing. The V and J calls and clone size come from that table; D and trimming were worked out from the DNA. The repertoire has more than 40,000 clones, around 87% of them found once; the top ten carry approximately 15%. Germline-derived CDR1 and CDR2 are SGHTA and FQGNSA. The V end lost 3 bases, the J end lost 2 bases, and 13 bases lay between the germline ends. The CDR3 loop spans 15 amino acids.

The chain carries TRBV7-2 and TRBJ2-5, with D perhaps matching TRBD2 (6 bases). Sequenced input: peripheral blood. The TCR was taken from a human donor in a cohort sampled during active COVID-19. CDR3 nucleotide sequence: TGTGCCAGCAGCTTGAGGGGACTGATACAAGAGACCCAGTACTTC. Protein product: CASSLRGLIQETQYF. Complete variable domain (other parts from reference TRBV7-2 and TRBJ2-5): GAGVSQSPSNKVTEKGKDVELRCDPISGHTALYWYRQSLGQGLEFLIYFQGNSAPDKSGLPSDRFSAERTGGSVSTLTIQRTQQEDSAVYLCASSLRGLIQETQYFGPGTRLLVL.